The 8 T cell receptor beta chains listed next were all sequenced from one sample in a study of OX40 agonist ivuxolimab in advanced cancers. Sequencing used immunoSEQ multiplex PCR; TCRdb keeps in-frame clones, though not all of them. This table holds 40,000 to 50,000 clones, 80% found once. This specimen was CD4+ or CD8+ T cells sorted from blood, taken in a trial of the OX40 agonist ivuxolimab. These receptors were taken from an adult with an advanced solid tumor such as melanoma, head and neck, liver or kidney cancer.

This chain uses TRBV20-1 with TRBJ1-2; D is uncertain. CDR3 size: 11 residues. From germline, CDR1 is DFQATT and CDR2 SNEGSKA (reference sequence). Between the trimmed V and J ends, which lost 6 bases and 2 bases, there was a span of 7 bases. The CDR3 region is CSAEGNYGYTF. CDR3 sequence (DNA): TGCAGTGCGGAGGGCAACTATGGCTACACCTTC.

V and J are TRBV5-1 and TRBJ1-5, with unresolved D. Per germline, CDR1 SGHRS and CDR2 YFSETQ. CDR3 length: 14 amino acids. Between the trimmed V and J ends, which lost 4 bases and 6 bases, there was a span of 14 bases. The CDR3 bases are TGCGCCAGCAGCCCCTCCGGCGCGGGTCAGCCCCAGCATTTT. It is translated as CASSPSGAGQPQHF.

The V and J genes are TRBV10-3 and TRBJ2-1; 7 bases are shared with TRBD1. CDR3 length equals 13 residues. With 11 bases clipped from V and 6 bases from J, the junction kept 10 bases outside the gene matches. Germline V CDR1 and CDR2: ENHRY, SYGVKD. CDR3 sequence (DNA): TGTGCCTTGGGACAGACGATTTCCAATGAGCAGTTCTTC. It translates to CALGQTISNEQFF.

CDR3 amino acids: CASSLLSEAPYEQYF. The CDR3 DNA is TGTGCCAGCAGTTTATTATCGGAGGCGCCCTACGAGCAGTACTTC. This chain links TRBV27 with TRBJ2-7; maybe TRBD2 (5 bases). CDR3 length: 15 residues. Trimming removed 1 base from V and 2 bases from J, with 12 bases in between. The germline V gene encodes CDR1 MNHEY and CDR2 SMNVEV (reference sequence).

The V call is TRBV27, the J call TRBJ2-1, with 12 bases lining up with TRBD2. V lost 5 bases and J lost 0; bases outside the gene matches: 8. Germline CDR1 MNHEY, CDR2 SMNVEV (reference sequence). The CDR3 contains 18 residues. In DNA form, the CDR3 reads TGTGCCAGCAGTCTGGGACTAGCGGGCCTTAGCTCCTACAATGAGCAGTTCTTC. Translating gives CASSLGLAGLSSYNEQFF.

The chain is built from TRBV7-2 and TRBJ2-5; a weak D match, TRBD2 (7 bases). This CDR3 has 17 amino acids. CDR1 and CDR2 from the germline V gene are SGHTA and FQGNSA. Deletions cut 4 bases from V and 1 base from J, with 19 bases between. Written as DNA, the CDR3 is TGTGCCAGCAGCTCCTCTAGGGGGGGAGCGGTCCAAGAGACCCAGTACTTC. It encodes CASSSSRGGAVQETQYF.

The rearrangement joins TRBV28 to TRBJ1-2, with TRBD1 matching over 8 bases. The CDR3 covers 13 residues. V gave up 6 bases and J gave up 4 bases; unmatched junction bases: 4. Germline V lookup: CDR1 MDHEN, CDR2 SYDVKM. As DNA, the CDR3 is TGTGCCAGCAGACTGGGACAGGTCTATGGCTACACCTTC. Translating it yields CASRLGQVYGYTF.

This clone has a single count. This chain uses TRBV4-1 with TRBJ2-7; 7 bases match TRBD2. This CDR3 comprises 14 residues. Germline V lookup: CDR1 MGHRA, CDR2 YSYEKL. V trimming: 1 base; J trimming: 0 bases; junction bases outside the gene matches: 0. CDR3 amino acids: CASSQGGGSYEQYF. The CDR3 region has the DNA TGCGCCAGCAGCCAAGGGGGGGGCTCCTACGAGCAGTACTTC.